These 13 T cell receptor beta chains came from one sample sequenced in a study of cytomegalovirus exposure and HLA in healthy donors. Sequenced by immunoSEQ multiplex PCR; TCRdb stores in-frame clones only, minus some. The sample yields around 300,000 clones, 80% to 90% seen once. Sequencing was carried out using PBMCs. Receptors were obtained from a woman aged 18-29 years in good health and CMV-seronegative.

The chain carries TRBV9 and TRBJ2-3; weak D call: TRBD2 (6 bases). CDR1 is SGDLS, CDR2 YYNGEE, per germline. The CDR3 extends over 15 amino acids. Trimming pared 3 bases from V and 4 bases from J, leaving 15 bases between. The DNA for the CDR3 is TGTGCCAGCAGCGCTACTTCGGGGGTGGCAGATACGCAGTATTTT. Amino acids: CASSATSGVADTQYF.

The rearrangement joins TRBV6-6 to TRBJ2-1, with 8 bases lining up with TRBD1. Germline V gene data show CDR1 as MNHNY and CDR2 as SVGAGI (reference sequence). The V and J ends lost 5 bases and 5 bases, in that order; junction bases with no gene match: 8. This CDR3 contains 15 residues. Here the CDR3 DNA reads TGTGCCAGCAGTCGACAGGGGTGGTACGACAATGAGCAGTTCTTC. It encodes CASSRQGWYDNEQFF.

This clone showed up just a few times. V gene TRBV28 combines with J gene TRBJ1-1, with D possibly TRBD1 on 6 matching bases. Trimming stripped 11 bases from V and 7 bases from J, with 20 bases between. This CDR3 is built from 13 residues. Germline CDR1 and CDR2: MDHEN and SYDVKM. CDR3 region: CAGKGHMNDEAFF. The CDR3 DNA reads TGTGCCGGAAAGGGACATATGAACGATGAAGCTTTCTTT.

The gene calls are TRBV6-5 and TRBJ1-2; D remains unclear. The CDR3 is 15 amino acids. Germline lookup yields CDR1 MNHEY and CDR2 SVGAGI. Trimming took off 2 bases at V and 0 bases at J, with 10 bases between the two ends. The CDR3 DNA reads as TGTGCCAGCAGTTACGCGAAGGGAGCTAACTATGGCTACACCTTC. This translates into CASSYAKGANYGYTF.

The chain employs TRBV5-1 and TRBJ2-6, with TRBD2 as a possible D gene (5 bases). Germline V CDR1 and CDR2: SGHRS, YFSETQ. V was clipped by 6 bases and J by 1 base, with 11 bases between them. The length of the CDR3 is 15 residues. In nucleotides, the CDR3 is TGCGCCAGCACAGAGGGTGGGTCTGGGGCCAACGTCCTGACTTTC. Translation: CASTEGGSGANVLTF.

The chain is built from TRBV6-5 and TRBJ2-3, with 7 bases fitting TRBD1. The CDR3 sequence is 15 residues long. The germline V gene has CDR1 MNHEY and CDR2 SVGAGI. V dropped 5 bases and J dropped 0; count of bases not matched to a gene: 5. The chain's CDR3 is CASSKQGYSTDTQYF. The DNA for the CDR3 is TGTGCCAGCAGTAAACAGGGGTACAGCACAGATACGCAGTATTTT.

The V gene is TRBV5-1, the J gene TRBJ2-5, with 13 bases aligning to TRBD2. Germline V gene data show CDR1 as SGHRS and CDR2 as YFSETQ. J lost 3 bases, V lost 2 bases, and 1 base had no gene match. CDR3 size: 15 residues. The CDR3 region has the DNA TGCGCCAGCAGCTTTGGGACTAGCGGGGAAGAGACCCAGTACTTC. Translated, it gives CASSFGTSGEETQYF.

This clone was counted a single time. The rearrangement uses TRBV7-9 and TRBJ1-1; the D is unclear. Trimming shortened V by 8 bases and J by 6 bases, and 19 bases separated the two germline ends. The CDR3 is 14 residues long. Germline V lookup: CDR1 SEHNR, CDR2 FQNEAQ (reference sequence). The CDR3 coding sequence is TGTGCCAGCCTCCCGGGAGGGAAGGGCGCTGAAGCTTTCTTT. This gives the protein CASLPGGKGAEAFF.

V and J are TRBV30 and TRBJ1-1; D might be TRBD1 (6 bases). Germline V gene lookup returns CDR1 GTSNPN and CDR2 SVGIG (reference sequence). This CDR3 is built from 12 residues. Between the trimmed V and J ends, which lost 7 bases and 5 bases, there was a span of 14 bases. CDR3 amino acids: CASHREGTEAFF. The CDR3 DNA follows: TGTGCCTCCCACAGGGAAGGGACTGAAGCTTTCTTT.

This chain links TRBV25-1 with TRBJ1-1; D is undetermined. Germline-derived CDR1 and CDR2 are MGHDK and SYGVNS. The CDR3 runs 13 residues. Trimming stripped 6 bases from V and 1 base from J, with 9 bases between. The CDR3 here is CASSRHGNTEAFF. The CDR3 nucleotides read TGTGCCAGCAGCCGACACGGGAACACTGAAGCTTTCTTT.

This clone is a singleton in its sample. J is TRBJ2-1 and V is TRBV30; TRBD2 matches 8 bases. Germline CDR1 reads GTSNPN; CDR2 reads SVGIG (reference sequence). The CDR3 has 13 amino acids. V lost 2 bases, J lost 8 bases, and 5 bases stayed unmatched. The CDR3 DNA reads TGTGCCTGGAGTTACAGCGGGAGCGATGAGCAGTTCTTC. Protein product: CAWSYSGSDEQFF.

The chain uses TRBV20-1 and TRBJ2-2; D is ambiguous. The germline gives CDR1 DFQATT, CDR2 SNEGSKA (reference sequence). The CDR3 consists of 11 residues. With 5 bases removed from V and 3 bases from J, the gap between germline ends came to 4 bases. For the CDR3, the DNA is TGCAGTGCTGACTACACCGGGGAGCTGTTTTTT. Amino acid sequence: CSADYTGELFF.

V gene TRBV30 combines with J gene TRBJ1-5, with D possibly matching TRBD1 (5 bases). Germline V CDR1 and CDR2: GTSNPN, SVGIG (reference sequence). Trimming pared 0 bases from V and 5 bases from J, leaving 11 bases between. This CDR3 is 14 amino acids long. The chain's CDR3 is CAWSVGQRDQPQHF. The CDR3 coding sequence is TGTGCCTGGAGTGTAGGACAAAGAGATCAGCCCCAGCATTTT.